The following is a T cell receptor beta chain sequence with its context. The antigen remains unidentified. The data were taken from a study of graft-versus-host responses after intestinal transplantation. Study-level information: Multivisceral, liver-intestinal, or isolated intestinal transplants were performed in recipients. Tacrolimus plus steroids were given to all recipients for around three years, preceded by anti-thymocyte globulin induction. Whole-study results and caveats: There were GvH clones found in recipient marrow, and some of them appeared first in ileum or blood. Levels of circulating GvH clones at their peak were associated with early post-transplant HvG declines.

TCRdb's table, derived via immunoSEQ multiplex PCR, lists solely in-frame clones and lacks some. The sample lists approximately 58,000 clones; about 90% were seen once. Germline V gene data show CDR1 as SEHNR and CDR2 as FQNEAQ (reference sequence). The V end lost 5 bases, the J end lost 2 bases, and 16 bases lay between the germline ends. This CDR3 has 15 residues. The chain combines TRBV7-9 with TRBJ2-7; D possibly corresponds to TRBD2 (5 bases). This clonotype was obtained from a human patient who received an intestinal transplant, so some T cells may come from the graft donor. The specimen was PBMCs, collected roughly 120 days after intestinal transplantation. The CDR3 nucleotides read TGTGCCAGCAGCCGCCTGGCGGGTGTACCCTACGAGCAGTACTTC. Protein: CASSRLAGVPYEQYF. The whole variable domain, remainder taken from reference TRBV7-9 and TRBJ2-7, is DTGVSQNPRHKITKRGQNVTFRCDPISEHNRLYWYRQTLGQGPEFLTYFQNEAQLEKSRLLSDRFSAERPKGSFSTLEIQRTEQGDSAMYLCASSRLAGVPYEQYFGPGTRLTVT.